The clone carrying this TCR beta chain showed up just once. This sample is part of a study of blood T cell repertoires in COVID-19. Study in general: Sites across the United States, Italy and Spain contributed samples from acute and convalescent COVID-19. The analysed material was cDNA or gDNA that came from T cells, B-cell-depleted T cells, or PBMCs.

From germline, CDR1 is MDHEN and CDR2 SYDVKM. CDR3 length equals 17 residues. The J segment lost 0 bases and the V segment lost 2 bases, leaving 5 bases of the junction unmatched. A PCR-confirmed or clinician-diagnosed COVID-19 case had contacted exposed participants within 2 weeks of entry. The data were produced by immunoSEQ multiplex PCR, yet TCRdb's version contains in-frame clones alone and is incomplete. This sample carries 350,000 or so clones, 88% of them seen once, and the ten largest clones take around 0.92%. The sequencing sample was made of PBMCs or T cells enriched from blood (not recorded which). The V call is TRBV28, the J call TRBJ2-4; 9 bases fit TRBD1. The sequence was obtained from a woman in her twenties or thirties who had been exposed to COVID-19. This CDR3 is CASSLTGGLIAKNIQYF. The CDR3 DNA follows: TGTGCCAGCAGTTTAACAGGGGGCCTCATAGCCAAAAACATTCAGTACTTC. The variable domain in full, completed from reference TRBV28 and TRBJ2-4, reads DVKVTQSSRYLVKRTGEKVFLECVQDMDHENMFWYRQDPGLGLRLIYFSYDVKMKEKGDIPEGYSVSREKKERFSLILESASTNQTSMYLCASSLTGGLIAKNIQYFGAGTRLSVL.